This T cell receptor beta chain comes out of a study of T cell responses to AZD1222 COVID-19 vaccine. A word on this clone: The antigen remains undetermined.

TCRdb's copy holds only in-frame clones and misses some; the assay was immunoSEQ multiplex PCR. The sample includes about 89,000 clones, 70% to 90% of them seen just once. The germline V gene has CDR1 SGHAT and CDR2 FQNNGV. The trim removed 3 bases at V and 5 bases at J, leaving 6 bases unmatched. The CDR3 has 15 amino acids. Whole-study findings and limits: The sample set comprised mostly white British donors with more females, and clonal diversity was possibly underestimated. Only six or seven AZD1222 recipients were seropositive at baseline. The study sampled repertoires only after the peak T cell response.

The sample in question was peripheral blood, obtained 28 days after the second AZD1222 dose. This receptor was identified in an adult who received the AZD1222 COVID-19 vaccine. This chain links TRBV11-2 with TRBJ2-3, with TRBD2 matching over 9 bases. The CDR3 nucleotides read TGTGCCAGCAGCTTTAGCGGGGGTCGCGGAGATACGCAGTATTTT. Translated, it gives CASSFSGGRGDTQYF.